Listed below are T cell receptor beta chains from one sample, sequenced in a study of graft-versus-host responses after intestinal transplantation. Sequenced by immunoSEQ multiplex PCR; TCRdb stores in-frame clones only, minus some. The sample records some 15,000 clones, approximately 80% being singletons. The source was ileum tissue, collected just under 28 days after intestinal transplant. Receptors were obtained from a human patient who received an intestinal transplant, so some T cells may come from the graft donor. Each CDR3 is given with its conserved first and last residue. Each record gives: D gene, J gene, V gene, clone size, CDR3 DNA, CDR3 protein. A D gene is named only where the DNA matches it firmly. Rows give clone size only sometimes, using once, few, many, or a class for an expanded clone.

d_call: TRBD2
j_call: TRBJ2-1
v_call: TRBV29-1
clone_size: large
cdr3_nt: TGCAGCGTTGTCTTAGCGGGGGTGGACAATGAGCAGTTCTTC
cdr3_aa: CSVVLAGVDNEQFF

d_call: TRBD2
j_call: TRBJ2-2
v_call: TRBV7-6
clone_size: -
cdr3_nt: TGTGCCAGCAGCGGAGAACTAGCGGGGGGACTCACCGGGGAGCTGTTTTTT
cdr3_aa: CASSGELAGGLTGELFF

d_call: TRBD1
j_call: TRBJ1-1
v_call: TRBV7-2
clone_size: -
cdr3_nt: TGTGCCAGCAGCGTACGACAGGGGGCAGGCACTGAAGCTTTCTTT
cdr3_aa: CASSVRQGAGTEAFF

d_call: -
j_call: TRBJ1-4
v_call: TRBV4-2
clone_size: -
cdr3_nt: TGTGCCAGCAGCCTCAAAGTGTCTGGGGCAGTTGAAAAACTGTTTTTT
cdr3_aa: CASSLKVSGAVEKLFF

d_call: -
j_call: TRBJ1-2
v_call: TRBV28
clone_size: -
cdr3_nt: TGTGCCAGCAGTACCCATCAGGGAAACTATGGCTACACCTTC
cdr3_aa: CASSTHQGNYGYTF

d_call: -
j_call: TRBJ1-4
v_call: TRBV10-3
clone_size: medium-sized
cdr3_nt: TGTGCCATCAGTGAGATGACTAGTAATGAAAAACTGTTTTTT
cdr3_aa: CAISEMTSNEKLFF

d_call: TRBD2
j_call: TRBJ2-3
v_call: TRBV29-1
clone_size: -
cdr3_nt: TGCAGCGTTGAAATAGCGGGGGTCACATTAGATACGCAGTATTTT
cdr3_aa: CSVEIAGVTLDTQYF

d_call: -
j_call: TRBJ1-1
v_call: TRBV6-5
clone_size: -
cdr3_nt: TGTGCCAGCAGTCCCGAGTTAAGCGGCACTGAAGCTTTCTTT
cdr3_aa: CASSPELSGTEAFF

d_call: -
j_call: TRBJ1-1
v_call: TRBV4-2
clone_size: -
cdr3_nt: TGTGCCAGCAGCTCCACTCCAAAAGACACTGAAGCTTTCTTT
cdr3_aa: CASSSTPKDTEAFF

d_call: TRBD2
j_call: TRBJ2-3
v_call: TRBV5-6
clone_size: -
cdr3_nt: TGTGCCAGCAGCCGACTAGCGGGGGTCTACACAGATACGCAGTATTTT
cdr3_aa: CASSRLAGVYTDTQYF

d_call: -
j_call: TRBJ1-1
v_call: TRBV11-3
clone_size: -
cdr3_nt: TGTGCCAGCAGCTTATTTGGGGGCGCAAATGAAGCTTTCTTT
cdr3_aa: CASSLFGGANEAFF

d_call: -
j_call: TRBJ1-1
v_call: TRBV27
clone_size: -
cdr3_nt: TGTGCCAGCAGTTTAGTGGCATCTCCGAACACTGAAGCTTTCTTT
cdr3_aa: CASSLVASPNTEAFF

d_call: TRBD1
j_call: TRBJ2-2
v_call: TRBV28
clone_size: -
cdr3_nt: TGTGCCAGCAGTTTCGACAGGGCGAACACCGGGGAGCTGTTTTTT
cdr3_aa: CASSFDRANTGELFF

d_call: TRBD1
j_call: TRBJ1-1
v_call: TRBV27
clone_size: -
cdr3_nt: TGTGCCAGCAGTTCCGGACAGGGTTGGGGAGGGGATGAAGCTTTCTTT
cdr3_aa: CASSSGQGWGGDEAFF

d_call: -
j_call: TRBJ2-2
v_call: TRBV4-2
clone_size: once
cdr3_nt: TGTGCCAGCAGCCCTGTTCAAGCAGGGAGGTTTAGTGGGGAGCTGTTTTTT
cdr3_aa: CASSPVQAGRFSGELFF

d_call: -
j_call: TRBJ2-3
v_call: TRBV4-2
clone_size: -
cdr3_nt: TGTGCCAGCAGCCAGGCCCGGGACTGGGGCACAGATACGCAGTATTTT
cdr3_aa: CASSQARDWGTDTQYF

d_call: TRBD1
j_call: TRBJ1-4
v_call: TRBV19
clone_size: -
cdr3_nt: TGTGCCAGTAGTATTATCGGGACAGCTTTCGATGAACTGTTTTTT
cdr3_aa: CASSIIGTAFDELFF

d_call: TRBD1
j_call: TRBJ2-5
v_call: TRBV28
clone_size: -
cdr3_nt: TGTGCCAGCAGTTTACCCGGGGGACAGGGGAAAAAGACCCAGTACTTC
cdr3_aa: CASSLPGGQGKKTQYF

d_call: TRBD2
j_call: TRBJ2-5
v_call: TRBV5-1
clone_size: -
cdr3_nt: TGCGCCAGCAGCCCCTTTGGGACTAGCGGGGCACAAGAGACCCAGTACTTC
cdr3_aa: CASSPFGTSGAQETQYF

d_call: -
j_call: TRBJ2-1
v_call: TRBV12-5
clone_size: -
cdr3_nt: TGTGCTAGTGGTTTCGCGAACCGATACAATGAGCAGTTCTTC
cdr3_aa: CASGFANRYNEQFF

d_call: -
j_call: TRBJ2-5
v_call: TRBV6-5
clone_size: once
cdr3_nt: TGTGCCAGCAGTTACTTAAAAACACTAGGAGCCGAGACCCAGTACTTC
cdr3_aa: CASSYLKTLGAETQYF

d_call: -
j_call: TRBJ2-3
v_call: TRBV6-1
clone_size: -
cdr3_nt: TGTGCCAGCAAGGCTGCAGGGGGCACAGATACGCAGTATTTT
cdr3_aa: CASKAAGGTDTQYF

d_call: TRBD2
j_call: TRBJ2-3
v_call: TRBV9
clone_size: once
cdr3_nt: TGTGCCAGCAGCGCATCGGGGGGTGCAGATACGCAGTATTTT
cdr3_aa: CASSASGGADTQYF

d_call: TRBD2
j_call: TRBJ2-5
v_call: TRBV5-1
clone_size: -
cdr3_nt: TGCGCCAGCAGCTGGTCGGGGGGGGAGACCCAGTACTTC
cdr3_aa: CASSWSGGETQYF

d_call: TRBD1
j_call: TRBJ1-1
v_call: TRBV9
clone_size: -
cdr3_nt: TGTGCCAGCAGCGTAAACACAGGGGGCACTGAAGCTTTCTTT
cdr3_aa: CASSVNTGGTEAFF

d_call: TRBD1
j_call: TRBJ1-2
v_call: TRBV6-1
clone_size: -
cdr3_nt: TGTGCCAGCAGGGGTGGACAGGGGGATGGGGGCTACACCTTC
cdr3_aa: CASRGGQGDGGYTF

d_call: TRBD1
j_call: TRBJ1-4
v_call: TRBV6-5
clone_size: -
cdr3_nt: TGTGCCAGCAGTTATGTACAGGGGTATGAAAAACTGTTTTTT
cdr3_aa: CASSYVQGYEKLFF

d_call: TRBD1
j_call: TRBJ2-5
v_call: TRBV30
clone_size: -
cdr3_nt: TGTGCCTGGAGTCCGACAGGGGCAGAGACCCAGTACTTC
cdr3_aa: CAWSPTGAETQYF

d_call: -
j_call: TRBJ1-2
v_call: TRBV5-1
clone_size: once
cdr3_nt: TGCGCCAGCAGCCCTCCGACAGGAAGGGGCTTTAACTATGGCTACACCTTC
cdr3_aa: CASSPPTGRGFNYGYTF

d_call: -
j_call: TRBJ1-2
v_call: TRBV7-2
clone_size: -
cdr3_nt: TGTGCCAGCAGCTTAAGGGGTGGCTACACCTTC
cdr3_aa: CASSLRGGYTF

d_call: -
j_call: TRBJ1-3
v_call: TRBV4-1
clone_size: few
cdr3_nt: TGCGCCAGCAGCCAAGGGCCACAGGTACTGTTCTCTGGAAACACCATATATTTT
cdr3_aa: CASSQGPQVLFSGNTIYF

d_call: -
j_call: TRBJ1-3
v_call: TRBV19
clone_size: -
cdr3_nt: TGTGCCAGTAGTATACTCGGCTCTGGAAACACCATATATTTT
cdr3_aa: CASSILGSGNTIYF

d_call: -
j_call: TRBJ1-6
v_call: TRBV7-2
clone_size: -
cdr3_nt: TGTGCCAGCAGCTTAGTCCAAGTCCAACATACGGGTTCACCCCTCCACTTT
cdr3_aa: CASSLVQVQHTGSPLHF

d_call: -
j_call: TRBJ2-1
v_call: TRBV6-5
clone_size: -
cdr3_nt: TGTGCCAGCTCCCGGGGTTACAATGAGCAGTTCTTC
cdr3_aa: CASSRGYNEQFF

d_call: TRBD2
j_call: TRBJ2-5
v_call: TRBV5-1
clone_size: once
cdr3_nt: TGCGCCAGCAGCTTAGTGGGACTAGCGGACCAAGAGACCCAGTACTTC
cdr3_aa: CASSLVGLADQETQYF

d_call: -
j_call: TRBJ1-1
v_call: TRBV28
clone_size: -
cdr3_nt: TGTGCCAGCAGAACAGGTTTTACTGAAGCTTTCTTT
cdr3_aa: CASRTGFTEAFF

d_call: -
j_call: TRBJ2-5
v_call: TRBV19
clone_size: -
cdr3_nt: TGTGCCAGTAGTAGTTACAGGGGGGGAGAGACCCAGTACTTC
cdr3_aa: CASSSYRGGETQYF

d_call: TRBD2
j_call: TRBJ2-2
v_call: TRBV30
clone_size: -
cdr3_nt: TGTGCCTCGCGCGGGGGGGCCAACACCGGGGAGTTGTTTTTT
cdr3_aa: CASRGGANTGELFF

d_call: TRBD2
j_call: TRBJ2-5
v_call: TRBV28
clone_size: -
cdr3_nt: TGTGCCAGCAGTTTATTAAGCGGGGGGGTACAAGAGACCCAGTACTTC
cdr3_aa: CASSLLSGGVQETQYF

d_call: -
j_call: TRBJ2-3
v_call: TRBV4-1
clone_size: -
cdr3_nt: TGCGCCAGCAGCGCCATCGGGAGCCCTATGACAGATACGCAGTATTTT
cdr3_aa: CASSAIGSPMTDTQYF

d_call: -
j_call: TRBJ2-3
v_call: TRBV7-7
clone_size: -
cdr3_nt: TGTGCTAGCAGCTTAGGCGGCACAGATACGCAGTATTTT
cdr3_aa: CASSLGGTDTQYF

d_call: TRBD1
j_call: TRBJ1-2
v_call: TRBV7-6
clone_size: once
cdr3_nt: TGCGCCAGCAGCTCGGGACAGGGGGTCTATGGCTACACCTTC
cdr3_aa: CASSSGQGVYGYTF

d_call: -
j_call: TRBJ1-1
v_call: TRBV18
clone_size: -
cdr3_nt: TGTGCCAGCTCACCCGACAGCATTATGAACGCTGAAGCTTTCTTT
cdr3_aa: CASSPDSIMNAEAFF

d_call: -
j_call: TRBJ2-3
v_call: TRBV28
clone_size: -
cdr3_nt: TGTGCCAGCAGTCTCGTAGCAGAAAGAACAGATACGCAGTATTTT
cdr3_aa: CASSLVAERTDTQYF

d_call: TRBD2
j_call: TRBJ2-4
v_call: TRBV5-1
clone_size: -
cdr3_nt: TGCGCCAGCAGTTCTGAACCCGGACTAGCGGGGATCGCCAAAAACATTCAGTACTTC
cdr3_aa: CASSSEPGLAGIAKNIQYF

d_call: -
j_call: TRBJ1-1
v_call: TRBV4-3
clone_size: -
cdr3_nt: TGCGCCAGCAGCCAAGATGTGGGGGGGCTGGCTGAAGCTTTCTTT
cdr3_aa: CASSQDVGGLAEAFF

d_call: -
j_call: TRBJ2-2
v_call: TRBV7-8
clone_size: -
cdr3_nt: TGTGCCAGCAGCTTAGCGGACAACACCCCTCGGTGGGAGCTGTTTTTT
cdr3_aa: CASSLADNTPRWELFF

d_call: -
j_call: TRBJ2-3
v_call: TRBV6-1
clone_size: -
cdr3_nt: TGTGCCAGCAGTGACTTAATCAGCACAGATACGCAGTATTTT
cdr3_aa: CASSDLISTDTQYF